This TCR beta chain was identified during a study of cytomegalovirus exposure and HLA in healthy donors. Study findings and constraints: The majority of TCR sequences were rare, yet some public TCRs appeared in many donors. For cytomegalovirus status, the classifier reportedly gave diagnoses with high specificity and sensitivity. Earlier analysis found most TCR beta V segments productive about 90% or about 30% of the time. HLA alleles showed associations with some 17,000 TCR beta sequences in a later analysis, at a 0.05 false discovery rate.

In the case of this clone: The antigen is unknown.

Primers included in the PCR were 60 Vbeta and 13 Jbeta primers. Sequenced by immunoSEQ multiplex PCR; TCRdb stores in-frame clones only, minus some. The table has roughly 120,000 clones, roughly three fifths seen once. Germline lookup yields CDR1 ENHRY and CDR2 SYGVKD. J was trimmed by 4 bases and V by 0 bases; bases with no gene match: 7. CDR3 size: 17 residues. This clonotype was obtained from a middle-aged woman in good health and CMV-seropositive. The V call is TRBV10-3, the J call TRBJ2-1; 9 bases match TRBD2. Material: PBMCs. The CDR3 nucleotides are TGTGCCATCAGTGAGTCGCTAGCGGGGAAGATTTACAATGAGCAGTTCTTC. This sequence encodes CAISESLAGKIYNEQFF.